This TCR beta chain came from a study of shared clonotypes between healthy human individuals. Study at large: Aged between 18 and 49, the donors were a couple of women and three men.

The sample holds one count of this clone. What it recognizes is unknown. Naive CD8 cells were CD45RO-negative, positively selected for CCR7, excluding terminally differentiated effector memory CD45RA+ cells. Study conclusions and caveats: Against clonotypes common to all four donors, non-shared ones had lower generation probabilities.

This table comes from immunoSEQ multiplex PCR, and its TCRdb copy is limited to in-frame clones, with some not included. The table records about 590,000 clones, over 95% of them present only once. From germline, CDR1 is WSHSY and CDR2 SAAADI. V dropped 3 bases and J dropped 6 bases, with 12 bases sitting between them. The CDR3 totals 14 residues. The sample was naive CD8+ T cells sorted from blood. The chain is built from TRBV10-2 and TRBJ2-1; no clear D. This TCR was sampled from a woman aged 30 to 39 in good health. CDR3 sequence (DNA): TGCGCCAGCAGTGATTCCCGATTATCCAATGAGCAGTTCTTC. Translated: CASSDSRLSNEQFF.